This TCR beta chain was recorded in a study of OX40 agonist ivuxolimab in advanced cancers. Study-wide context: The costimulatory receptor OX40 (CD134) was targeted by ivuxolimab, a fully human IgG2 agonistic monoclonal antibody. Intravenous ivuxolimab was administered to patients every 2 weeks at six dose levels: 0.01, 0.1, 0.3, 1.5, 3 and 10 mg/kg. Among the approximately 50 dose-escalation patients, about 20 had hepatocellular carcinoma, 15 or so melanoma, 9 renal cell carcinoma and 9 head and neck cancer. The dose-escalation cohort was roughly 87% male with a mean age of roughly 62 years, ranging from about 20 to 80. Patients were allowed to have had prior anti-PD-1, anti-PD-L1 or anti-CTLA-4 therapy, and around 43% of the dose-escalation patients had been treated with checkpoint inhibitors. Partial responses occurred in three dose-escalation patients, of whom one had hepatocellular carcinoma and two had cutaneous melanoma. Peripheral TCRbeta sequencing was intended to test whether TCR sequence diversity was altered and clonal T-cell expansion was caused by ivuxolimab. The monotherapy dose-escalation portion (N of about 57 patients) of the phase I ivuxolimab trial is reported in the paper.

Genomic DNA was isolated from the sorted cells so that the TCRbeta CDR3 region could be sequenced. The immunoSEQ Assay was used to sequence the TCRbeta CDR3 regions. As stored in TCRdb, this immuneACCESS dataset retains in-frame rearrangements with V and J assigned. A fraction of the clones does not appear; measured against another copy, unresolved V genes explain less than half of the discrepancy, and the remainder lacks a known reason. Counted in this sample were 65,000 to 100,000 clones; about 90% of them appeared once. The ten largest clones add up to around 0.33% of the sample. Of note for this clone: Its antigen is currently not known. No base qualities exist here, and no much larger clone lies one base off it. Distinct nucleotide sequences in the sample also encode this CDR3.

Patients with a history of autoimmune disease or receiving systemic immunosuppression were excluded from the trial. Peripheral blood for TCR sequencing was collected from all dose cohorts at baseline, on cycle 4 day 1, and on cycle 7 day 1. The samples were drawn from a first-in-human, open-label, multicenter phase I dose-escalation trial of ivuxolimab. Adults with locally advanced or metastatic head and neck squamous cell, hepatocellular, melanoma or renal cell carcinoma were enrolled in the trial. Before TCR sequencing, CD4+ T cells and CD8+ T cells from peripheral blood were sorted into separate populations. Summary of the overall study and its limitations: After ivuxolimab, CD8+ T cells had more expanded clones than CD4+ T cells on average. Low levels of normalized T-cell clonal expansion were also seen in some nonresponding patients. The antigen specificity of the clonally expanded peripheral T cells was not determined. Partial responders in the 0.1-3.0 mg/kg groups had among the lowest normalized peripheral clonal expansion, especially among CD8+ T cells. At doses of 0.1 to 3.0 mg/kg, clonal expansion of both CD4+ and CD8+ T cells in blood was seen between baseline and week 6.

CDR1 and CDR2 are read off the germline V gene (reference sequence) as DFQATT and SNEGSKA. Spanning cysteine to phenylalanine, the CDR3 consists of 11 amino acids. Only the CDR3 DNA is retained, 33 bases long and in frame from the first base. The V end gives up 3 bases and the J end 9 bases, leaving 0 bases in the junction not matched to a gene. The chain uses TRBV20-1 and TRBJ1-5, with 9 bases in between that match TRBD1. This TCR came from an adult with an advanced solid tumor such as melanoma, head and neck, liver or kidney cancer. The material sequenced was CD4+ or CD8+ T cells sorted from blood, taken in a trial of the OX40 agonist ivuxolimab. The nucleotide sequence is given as TGCAGTGCTAGGGGACAGGGGCCCCAGCATTTT. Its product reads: CSARGQGPQHF.